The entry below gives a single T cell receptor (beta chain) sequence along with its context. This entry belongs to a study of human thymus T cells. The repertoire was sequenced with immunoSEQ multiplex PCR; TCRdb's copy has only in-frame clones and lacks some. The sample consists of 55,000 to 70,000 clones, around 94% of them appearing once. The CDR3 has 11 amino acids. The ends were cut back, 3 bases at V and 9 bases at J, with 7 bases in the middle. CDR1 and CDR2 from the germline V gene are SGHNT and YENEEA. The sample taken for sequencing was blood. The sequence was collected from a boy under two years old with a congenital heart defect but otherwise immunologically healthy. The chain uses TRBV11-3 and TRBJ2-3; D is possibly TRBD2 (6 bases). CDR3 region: CASSLEGTQYF. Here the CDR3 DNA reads TGTGCCAGCAGCTTGGAGGGGACGCAGTATTTT.